Below are 20 T cell receptor beta chains sequenced from a single sample in a study of graft-versus-host responses after intestinal transplantation. Measured with immunoSEQ multiplex PCR; TCRdb has only the in-frame clones, and not every one. The sample holds under 25,000 clones; about 40% are singletons and the top ten take more than 1.5%. The sample here was alloreactive CD4+ T cells from a mixed lymphocyte reaction culture, taken before transplantation. The subset: CFSE-low proliferating T cells sorted from roughly 6-day pre-transplant mixed lymphocyte reaction (GvH or HvG direction). These receptor sequences come from a human patient who was an organ donor for intestinal transplantation.

The chain uses TRBV5-5 and TRBJ2-5, with 13 nucleotides matching TRBD2. Germline V gives CDR1 SGHKS, CDR2 YYEKEE (reference sequence). J lost 5 bases, V lost 4 bases, and 5 bases had no gene match. This CDR3 contains 15 residues. The CDR3 protein is CASSLGLAGVETQYF. The CDR3 coding sequence is TGTGCCAGCAGCCTCGGACTAGCGGGAGTCGAGACCCAGTACTTC.

The V and J genes are TRBV10-3 and TRBJ1-1; TRBD1 is a possible D gene (6 bases). Germline V gene data show CDR1 as ENHRY and CDR2 as SYGVKD. Trimming left V 10 bases short and J 5 bases short, with 23 bases between. The CDR3 length is 15 residues. In nucleotides, the CDR3 is TGTGCCACCGCTATACTAGGACAGAGTGGGACTGAAGCTTTCTTT. This sequence encodes CATAILGQSGTEAFF.

V is TRBV30 and J is TRBJ2-7, with 8 bases identical to TRBD2. Germline V lookup: CDR1 GTSNPN, CDR2 SVGIG (reference sequence). V dropped 0 bases and J dropped 0; count of bases not matched to a gene: 10. The CDR3 covers 17 residues. The CDR3 DNA reads as TGTGCCTGGAGTGTATTCCCCGGGAGGGTAGGCTCCTACGAGCAGTACTTC. Its translation is CAWSVFPGRVGSYEQYF.

This chain links TRBV10-3 with TRBJ2-2; D is perhaps TRBD1 (5 bases). Germline V gene lookup returns CDR1 ENHRY and CDR2 SYGVKD. Trimming took 3 bases from V and 9 from J, leaving 8 bases between them. This CDR3 spans 12 amino acids. CDR3 sequence reads: CAISDQGRELFF. The CDR3 DNA is TGTGCCATCAGTGATCAGGGCCGGGAGCTGTTTTTT.

There are a few counts of this clone. The V gene is TRBV5-4, the J gene TRBJ2-2, with 9 bases lining up with TRBD2. This CDR3 is 15 amino acids long. Germline V gene lookup returns CDR1 SGHNT and CDR2 YYREEE (reference sequence). The junction had 1 base not matched to a gene; V was cut back by 0 bases and J by 4 bases. CDR3 loop: CASSLGGRATGELFF. The CDR3 nucleotides read TGTGCCAGCAGCTTGGGCGGGAGGGCCACCGGGGAGCTGTTTTTT.

The gene calls are TRBV18 and TRBJ1-3, with D possibly matching TRBD1 (5 bases). CDR1 is KGHSH and CDR2 is LQKENI in the germline V gene. Trimming cost V 3 bases and J 4 bases, with 10 bases left between them. The CDR3 sequence is 14 residues long. The DNA of the CDR3 is TGTGCCAGCTCACCTCAGGGAAGCGGAAACACCATATATTTT. Its protein product is CASSPQGSGNTIYF.

In this sample, this clone turned up a few times. The chain carries TRBV5-6 and TRBJ2-1; D may be TRBD2 (5 bases). V lost 4 bases to trimming and J lost 4 bases, with 9 bases between them. CDR1 is SGHDT and CDR2 is YYEEEE in the germline V gene. CDR3 length: 13 amino acids. CDR3 loop: CASSPDLYNEQFF. For the CDR3, the DNA is TGTGCCAGCAGCCCGGACTTATACAATGAGCAGTTCTTC.

In this sample, this clone turned up a few times. This chain uses TRBV30 with TRBJ2-7, with 10 bases aligning to TRBD2. With 7 bases clipped from V and 5 bases from J, the junction kept 5 bases outside the gene matches. The CDR3 extends over 12 amino acids. The germline V gene encodes CDR1 GTSNPN and CDR2 SVGIG (reference sequence). CDR3 DNA sequence: TGTGCCTCAGCGGGAGGGCCTCACGAGCAGTACTTC. Encoded protein: CASAGGPHEQYF.

This clone was counted a few times. This chain uses TRBV5-4 with TRBJ2-3; TRBD2 is a possible D gene (6 bases). The CDR3 contains 12 residues. Germline V CDR1 and CDR2: SGHNT, YYREEE (reference sequence). V gave up 5 bases and J gave up 3 bases, with 7 bases separating them. The CDR3 sequence: CASSGGTDTQYF. In DNA, the CDR3 is TGTGCCAGCAGTGGAGGGACAGATACGCAGTATTTT. Full variable domain (remainder filled in from reference TRBV5-4 and TRBJ2-3): ETGVTQSPTHLIKTRGQQVTLRCSSQSGHNTVSWYQQALGQGPQFIFQYYREEENGRGNFPPRFSGLQFPNYSSELNVNALELDDSALYLCASSGGTDTQYFGPGTRLTVL.

This clone showed up just a few times. V is TRBV6-1 and J is TRBJ2-6, with a possible D match to TRBD1 (5 bases). V lost 2 bases to trimming and J lost 4 bases, with 6 bases between them. Germline CDR1 reads MNHNS; CDR2 reads SASEGT. This CDR3 has 14 amino acids. CDR3 in DNA: TGTGCCAGCAGTGAACCAGGGGGGGCCAACGTCCTGACTTTC. The encoded protein is CASSEPGGANVLTF.

The chain carries TRBV6-1 and TRBJ1-1; tentatively, D is TRBD1 (6 bases). CDR1 is MNHNS and CDR2 is SASEGT in the germline V gene. There are 15 residues in the CDR3. V was shortened by 4 bases and J by 0 bases, with 12 bases between the two germline ends. CDR3 nucleotide sequence: TGTGCCAGCAGTGGACCGGGACATATGAACACTGAAGCTTTCTTT. As protein: CASSGPGHMNTEAFF.

This sequence joins TRBV9 and TRBJ2-3, with TRBD2 identical over 7 bases. CDR1 is SGDLS, CDR2 YYNGEE, per germline. The CDR3 has 15 amino acids. Trimming took 5 bases from V and 1 from J; bases not matched to a gene: 7. CDR3 loop: CASSLPGGGTDTQYF. The CDR3 region has the DNA TGTGCCAGCAGTCTACCGGGAGGAGGCACAGATACGCAGTATTTT.

Only a few counts were recorded for this clone. This chain uses TRBV18 with TRBJ1-5, with a weak D call TRBD1 (5 bases). CDR3 length equals 15 residues. Per the germline V gene, CDR1 is KGHSH and CDR2 is LQKENI. Trimming pared 0 bases from V and 2 bases from J, leaving 8 bases between. CDR3 in amino acids: CASSPPGDGNQPQHF. The CDR3 coding sequence is TGTGCCAGCTCACCACCGGGGGATGGCAATCAGCCCCAGCATTTT.

This clone is deemed medium-sized. This chain uses TRBV28 with TRBJ2-7, with a weak D call TRBD2 (6 bases). V dropped 8 bases and J dropped 0 bases, with 17 bases sitting between them. Germline-derived CDR1 and CDR2 are MDHEN and SYDVKM. The CDR3 runs to 15 residues. The CDR3 spells CASAANRDFSYEQYF. CDR3 bases: TGTGCCAGCGCCGCGAACCGGGACTTCTCCTACGAGCAGTACTTC.

CDR3 residues: CASSSRPRYTQYF. CDR3 nucleotides: TGTGCCAGCAGTTCCAGACCGCGGTATACGCAGTATTTT. This chain joins TRBV27 and TRBJ2-3; D is undetermined. Per germline, CDR1 MNHEY and CDR2 SMNVEV (reference sequence). CDR3 length: 13 amino acids. Trimming left V 4 bases short and J 7 bases short, with 12 bases between.

This clone was seen a handful of times. The rearrangement joins TRBV25-1 to TRBJ2-7; D remains unclear. Germline CDR1 reads MGHDK; CDR2 reads SYGVNS. The CDR3 consists of 13 residues. V shed 0 bases and J shed 6 bases, with 9 bases lying between them. CDR3 residues: CASSEYYTGEQYF. Written as DNA, the CDR3 is TGTGCCAGCAGTGAATACTATACCGGCGAGCAGTACTTC.

This clone came up a few times. The J gene is TRBJ2-7, the V gene TRBV5-7; 11 bases match TRBD2. TRBV5-7 belongs to the ORF category, with a function that is uncertain. V shed 1 base and J 0 bases; nucleotides not matched to a gene: 0. The CDR3 has 15 residues. For the CDR3, the DNA is TGTGCCAGCAGCTTGACTAGCGGGAGCTCCTACGAGCAGTACTTC. It is translated as CASSLTSGSSYEQYF.

The chain has TRBV7-2 and TRBJ2-5; maybe TRBD2 (6 bases). Germline CDR1 reads SGHTA; CDR2 reads FQGNSA. The germline V and J ends were trimmed by 4 bases and 0 bases, with 12 bases remaining between them. The CDR3 loop spans 15 amino acids. The CDR3 DNA sequence: TGTGCCAGCAGCTCTGCGGGGCGGTACCAAGAGACCCAGTACTTC. Translated: CASSSAGRYQETQYF.

The V and J genes are TRBV11-2 and TRBJ2-3; D is perhaps TRBD2 (6 bases). CDR1 SGHAT and CDR2 FQNNGV come from the germline V gene. CDR3 length: 16 residues. Trimming stripped 4 bases from V and 1 base from J, with 15 bases between. CDR3 sequence (DNA): TGTGCCAGCAGCTGGGGCGGGCCGGGGGGCACAGATACGCAGTATTTT. It yields the protein CASSWGGPGGTDTQYF.

This CDR3 is CASSLDSSGNTIYF. In DNA form, the CDR3 reads TGTGCCAGCAGCTTAGACAGCTCTGGAAACACCATATATTTT. This sequence joins TRBV7-2 and TRBJ1-3; D not resolved. There are 14 residues in the CDR3. V dropped 1 base and J dropped 0 bases, with 4 bases sitting between them. CDR1 is SGHTA and CDR2 is FQGNSA in the germline V gene. Filled out from reference TRBV7-2 and TRBJ1-3, the complete variable domain reads GAGVSQSPSNKVTEKGKDVELRCDPISGHTALYWYRQSLGQGLEFLIYFQGNSAPDKSGLPSDRFSAERTGGSVSTLTIQRTQQEDSAVYLCASSLDSSGNTIYFGEGSWLTVV.